The clone carrying this T cell receptor (beta chain) is a singleton in its sample. The antigen is undetermined. These data are taken from a study of T cell responses to AZD1222 COVID-19 vaccine. CDR3 length: 16 residues. Deletions cut 7 bases from V and 0 bases from J, with 16 bases between. Per germline, CDR1 LNHDA and CDR2 SQIVND (reference sequence). Study observations and caveats: Donors were largely white British and mainly female; clonal diversity was possibly underestimated. None of the repertoires were sampled until the peak T cell response had passed. Spike-spanning, vaccine-associated CD4 TCRs were dominant at 160-218 and 743-854. Just 5 to 7 AZD1222 recipients tested seropositive at baseline.

Assay: immunoSEQ multiplex PCR; the TCRdb copy retains only in-frame clones and omits some. The sample holds about 220,000 clones; about 93% are singletons and the top ten take about 1%. Sequenced here: peripheral blood, sampled on day 0 of MenACWY control vaccination. This chain connects TRBV19 to TRBJ1-5, with D possibly TRBD1 on 5 matching bases. This receptor was obtained from an adult in good health. The CDR3 DNA follows: TGTGCCAGTACCCCTACCGACAGCTTTAGCAATCAGCCCCAGCATTTT. Protein product: CASTPTDSFSNQPQHF.